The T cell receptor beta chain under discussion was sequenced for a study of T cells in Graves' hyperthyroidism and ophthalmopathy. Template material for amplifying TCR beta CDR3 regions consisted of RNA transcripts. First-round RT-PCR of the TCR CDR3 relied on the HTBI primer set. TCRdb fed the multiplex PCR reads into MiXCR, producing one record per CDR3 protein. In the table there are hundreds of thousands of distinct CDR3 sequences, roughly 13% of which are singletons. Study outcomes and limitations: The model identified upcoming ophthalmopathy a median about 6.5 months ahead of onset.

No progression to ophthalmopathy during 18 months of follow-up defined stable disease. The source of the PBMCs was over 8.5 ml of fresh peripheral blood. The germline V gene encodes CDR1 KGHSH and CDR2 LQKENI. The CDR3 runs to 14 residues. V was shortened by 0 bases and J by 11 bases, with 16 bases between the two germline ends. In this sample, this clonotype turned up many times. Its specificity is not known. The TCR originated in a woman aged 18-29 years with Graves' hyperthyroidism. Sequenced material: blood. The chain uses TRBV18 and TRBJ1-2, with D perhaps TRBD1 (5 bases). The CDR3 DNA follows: TGTGCCAGCTCACCACCGGGGGAGCTTCAGGGATACACCTTC. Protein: CASSPPGELQGYTF. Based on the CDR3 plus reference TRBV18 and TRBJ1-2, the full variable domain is NAGVMQNPRHLVRRRGQEARLRCSPMKGHSHVYWYRQLPEEGLKFMVYLQKENIIDESGMPKERFSAEFPKEGPSILRIQQVVRGDSAAYFCASSPPGELQGYTFGSGTRLTVV.